The sequence of this T cell receptor (beta chain) was determined in a study of CD4 T cell repertoires in COVID-19. Study observations and caveats: Between roughly 6 and 25% of SARS-CoV-2 clonotypes also appeared in SARS-CoV and/or HKU1 spike cultures.

This clone showed up just once. What it binds is unknown. Assay: immunoSEQ multiplex PCR; the TCRdb copy retains only in-frame clones and omits some. Here the sample spans about 75,000 clones, 83% being singletons. V dropped 5 bases and J dropped 4 bases, with 11 bases sitting between them. The germline V gene encodes CDR1 MDHEN and CDR2 SYDVKM. There are 13 residues in the CDR3. The starting material was CD4+ T cells from peripheral blood, obtained after recovery from COVID-19. The V and J genes are TRBV28 and TRBJ1-2; D possibly corresponds to TRBD1 (5 bases). The clonotype was recovered from a human donor who had COVID-19. The CDR3 is CASSPGALYGYTF. Written as DNA, the CDR3 is TGTGCCAGCAGTCCCGGGGCTCTCTATGGCTACACCTTC.